This TCR beta chain was identified during a study of blood T cell repertoires in COVID-19. Study information: PBMCs, B-cell-depleted T cells, or T cells were the source of the cDNA or gDNA that made up the material.

The CDR3 consists of 16 residues. V was pared by 2 bases and J by 0 bases, with 3 bases of the junction left unmatched. Germline V gene sequence: CDR1 LGHDT, CDR2 YNNKEL (reference sequence). The protocol was immunoSEQ multiplex PCR, while the TCRdb copy is restricted to in-frame clones and leaves out a portion. The data contain roughly 430,000 clones, around 90% of them seen just once; the ten biggest clones take up approximately 2.1%. The study recruited people aged roughly 18 to 89 years across about 25 US areas. Clinical history reported by participants formed the basis on which cohorts were assigned.

The receptor was derived from a woman aged 40 to 50 with acute COVID-19. Sequencing input: PBMCs or T cells enriched from blood (not recorded which). The rearrangement uses TRBV3-1 (or the pseudogene TRBV3-2) and TRBJ2-2; TRBD2 matches at 7 bases. CDR3 nucleotide sequence: TGTGCCAGCAGCCAATATACTAGCGCGAACACCGGGGAGCTGTTTTTT. The encoded protein is CASSQYTSANTGELFF.